What follows describes a single T cell receptor (beta chain). What this receptor recognizes is not known. Per-nucleotide qualities are absent, and no much larger clonotype sits a single base away. The sample comes from a study of T cell repertoires in cytomegalovirus infection (dated by TCRdb to between 2017 and 2020). Turning to the overall study: Peptide stimulations targeted recently identified HLA-C-restricted CMV epitopes, whose presentation resists viral immunomodulation, together with well-studied HLA-B-restricted epitopes. The HLA type of each donor mattered for the analysis, because public TCR beta signatures pointed to carriage of CMV infection along with the matching HLA type. What the work shows at the level of the full study, not this receptor alone: In the ex vivo response, HLA-C-restricted CMV-specific TCR beta clonotypes were dominant, and in two of eight donors the single most frequent clonotype came from this HLA-C-restricted group. In both this cohort and an independent approximately 370-donor cohort, the cumulative frequency of public TCR beta family members distinguished carriers of CMV infection plus the relevant HLA type.

The V end loses 4 bases and the J end loses 0 bases, and a stretch of 7 bases separates them. CDR1 is given as SEHNR and CDR2 as FQNEAQ, both from the germline V gene (reference sequence). There are 14 amino acids in the CDR3, from cysteine to phenylalanine inclusive. The sequence is cut down to CDR3 DNA, 42 bases in frame from base 1. Interpreted using the paper, the treatment or condition label stands for: in vitro stimulation with specific CMV peptide epitopes to enrich CMV-specific T cells. The run used an Illumina HiSeq 1500. In-frame beta chains were kept once TCRdb had trimmed the public reads at Q25 with fastp and called clones with MiXCR. Each record represents a unique CDR3 protein, reported with the most common genes and DNA among its rows. In all, the sample holds tens of thousands of distinct CDR3 sequences, and 20% to 25% of those were seen once. Of the sample, about 66% is held by the ten largest clones.

The chain employs TRBV7-9 and TRBJ1-5; the D gene identity is not certain. The sequence was obtained from a human donor in good health (CMV status not recorded). Some clones in this sample may be carry-over from other donors' samples. This specimen consisted of CD8+ T cells from cultured PBMCs, obtained from culture after CMV antigen stimulation. DNA sequence: TGTGCCAGCAGCTCCTCCGCTAGCAATCAGCCCCAGCATTTT. Translated, this gives CASSSSASNQPQHF.